The sequence of this T cell receptor beta chain was determined in a study of Tregs in tolerant kidney transplant recipients. Note on this clone: Its antigen is as yet unknown.

Sequenced by immunoSEQ multiplex PCR; TCRdb stores in-frame clones only, minus some. Of around 61,000 clones listed, about 86% are singletons. The CDR3 extends over 15 amino acids. Points from the study as a whole: Few patients were studied, so findings need validation in larger groups. This study did not directly address biological reproducibility. The most relevant donor-specific Treg TCRbeta repertoire apparently came from expansion with activated donor B cells.

Unstimulated Tregs (CD4+CD25+CD127-) and CD4+CD25- non-Tregs were sorted from PBMCs. V and J are TRBV21-1 and TRBJ2-7; no DNA check was done on the table's D call, TRBD2. TRBV21-1 is marked as a pseudogene. Sequenced sample: CD4+ T cells from blood. This clonotype originated in a human donor in good health. The CDR3 nucleotides read TGTGCCAGCAGCAAAAGGGGGACTAGTACCTACGAGCAGTACTTC. It encodes CASSKRGTSTYEQYF.